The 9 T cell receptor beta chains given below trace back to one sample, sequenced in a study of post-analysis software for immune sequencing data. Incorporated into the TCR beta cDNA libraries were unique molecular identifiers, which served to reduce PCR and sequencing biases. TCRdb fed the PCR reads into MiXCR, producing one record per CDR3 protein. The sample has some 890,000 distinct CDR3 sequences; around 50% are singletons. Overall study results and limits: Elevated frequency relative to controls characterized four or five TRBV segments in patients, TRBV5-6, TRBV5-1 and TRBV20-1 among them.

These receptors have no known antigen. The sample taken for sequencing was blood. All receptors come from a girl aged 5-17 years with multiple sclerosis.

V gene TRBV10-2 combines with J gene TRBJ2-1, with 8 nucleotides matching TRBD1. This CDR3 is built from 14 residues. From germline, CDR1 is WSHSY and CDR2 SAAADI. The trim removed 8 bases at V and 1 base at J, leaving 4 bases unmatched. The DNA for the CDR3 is TGCGCCAGCCGGACAGGGAAGTCCTACAATGAGCAGTTCTTC. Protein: CASRTGKSYNEQFF.

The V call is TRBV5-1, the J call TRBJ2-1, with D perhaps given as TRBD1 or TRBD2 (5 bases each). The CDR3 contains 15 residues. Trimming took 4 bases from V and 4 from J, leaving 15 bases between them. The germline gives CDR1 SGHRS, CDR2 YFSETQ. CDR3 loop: CASSRDRPPYNEQFF. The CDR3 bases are TGCGCCAGCAGCCGGGACCGACCACCTTACAATGAGCAGTTCTTC.

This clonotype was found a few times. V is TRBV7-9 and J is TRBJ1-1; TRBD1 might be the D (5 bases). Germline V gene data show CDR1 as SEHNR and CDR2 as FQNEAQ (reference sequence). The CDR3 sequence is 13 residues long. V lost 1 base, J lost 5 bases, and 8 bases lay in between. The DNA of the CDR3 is TGTGCCAGCAGCTTAGTTTGGGGGACTGAAGCTTTCTTT. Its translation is CASSLVWGTEAFF.

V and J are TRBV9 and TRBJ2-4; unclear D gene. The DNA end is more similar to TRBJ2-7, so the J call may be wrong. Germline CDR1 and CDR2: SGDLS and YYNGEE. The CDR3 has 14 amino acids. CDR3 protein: CASSVDSVTYEQYF. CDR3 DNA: TGTGCCAGCAGCGTAGATTCTGTGACCTACGAGCAGTACTTC.

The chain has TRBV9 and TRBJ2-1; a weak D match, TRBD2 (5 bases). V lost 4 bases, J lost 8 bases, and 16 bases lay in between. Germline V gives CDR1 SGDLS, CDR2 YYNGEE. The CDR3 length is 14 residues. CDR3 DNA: TGTGCCAGCAGCTCGCTTCTGGGGAGCGATGAGCAGTTCTTC. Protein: CASSSLLGSDEQFF. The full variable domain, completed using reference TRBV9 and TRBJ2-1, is DSGVTQTPKHLITATGQRVTLRCSPRSGDLSVYWYQQSLDQGLQFLIQYYNGEERAKGNILERFSAQQFPDLHSELNLSSLELGDSALYFCASSSLLGSDEQFFGPGTRLTVL.

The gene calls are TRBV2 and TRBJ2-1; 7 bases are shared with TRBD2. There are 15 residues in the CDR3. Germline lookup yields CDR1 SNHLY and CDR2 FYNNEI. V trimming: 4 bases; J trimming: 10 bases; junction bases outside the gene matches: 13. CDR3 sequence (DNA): TGTGCCAGCAGTGGCGATAGCGGGTGGCTGGGCGAGCAGTTCTTC. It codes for CASSGDSGWLGEQFF. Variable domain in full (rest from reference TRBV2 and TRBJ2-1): EPEVTQTPSHQVTQMGQEVILRCVPISNHLYFYWYRQILGQKVEFLVSFYNNEISEKSEIFDDQFSVERPDGSNFTLKIRSTKLEDSAMYFCASSGDSGWLGEQFFGPGTRLTVL.

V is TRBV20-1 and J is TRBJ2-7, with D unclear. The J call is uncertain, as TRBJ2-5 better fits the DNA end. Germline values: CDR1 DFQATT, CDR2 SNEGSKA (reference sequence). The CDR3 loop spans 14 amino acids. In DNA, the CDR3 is TGCAGTGCTAGAGGCTCTTTGGTTCGGCAGACCCAGTACTTC. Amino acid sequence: CSARGSLVRQTQYF.

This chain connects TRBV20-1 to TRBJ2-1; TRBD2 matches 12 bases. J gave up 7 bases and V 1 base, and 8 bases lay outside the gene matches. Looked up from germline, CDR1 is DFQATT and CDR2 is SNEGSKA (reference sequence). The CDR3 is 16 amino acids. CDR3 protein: CSARALAGGPRNEQFF. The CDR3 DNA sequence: TGCAGTGCTAGAGCCCTAGCGGGGGGGCCTCGGAATGAGCAGTTCTTC.

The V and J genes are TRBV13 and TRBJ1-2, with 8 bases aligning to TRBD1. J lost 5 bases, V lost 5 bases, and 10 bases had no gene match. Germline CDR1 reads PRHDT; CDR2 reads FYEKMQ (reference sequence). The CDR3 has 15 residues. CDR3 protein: CASSTGGSPTYGYTF. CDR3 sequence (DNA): TGTGCCAGCAGCACAGGGGGATCTCCAACTTATGGCTACACCTTC.